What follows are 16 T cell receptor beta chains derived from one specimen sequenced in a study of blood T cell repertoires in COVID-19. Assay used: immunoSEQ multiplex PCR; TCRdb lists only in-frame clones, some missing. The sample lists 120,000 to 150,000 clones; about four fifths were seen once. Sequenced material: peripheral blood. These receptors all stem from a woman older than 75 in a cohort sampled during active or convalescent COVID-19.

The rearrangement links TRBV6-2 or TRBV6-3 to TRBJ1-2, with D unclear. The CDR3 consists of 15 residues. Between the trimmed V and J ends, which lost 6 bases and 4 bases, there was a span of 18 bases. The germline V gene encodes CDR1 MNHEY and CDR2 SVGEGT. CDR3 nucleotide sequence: TGTGCCAGCAGCCTCGGCCCACTCAGCGCCTATGGCTACACCTTC. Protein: CASSLGPLSAYGYTF.

CDR3 sequence reads: CASSTGDRYYEQYV. The CDR3 region has the DNA TGTGCCAGCAGTACTGGGGACAGATACTACGAGCAGTACGTC. V is TRBV7-2 and J is TRBJ2-7, with 7 bases identical to TRBD1. This CDR3 has 14 amino acids. Trimming took 6 bases from V and 3 from J; bases not matched to a gene: 8. The germline V gene has CDR1 SGHTA and CDR2 FQGNSA.

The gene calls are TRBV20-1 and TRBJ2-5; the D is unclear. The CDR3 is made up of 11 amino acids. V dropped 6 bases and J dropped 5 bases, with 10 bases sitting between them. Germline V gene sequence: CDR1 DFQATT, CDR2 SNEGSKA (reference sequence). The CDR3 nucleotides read TGCAGTGCCATGCCCCGGGAGACCCAGTACTTC. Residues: CSAMPRETQYF.

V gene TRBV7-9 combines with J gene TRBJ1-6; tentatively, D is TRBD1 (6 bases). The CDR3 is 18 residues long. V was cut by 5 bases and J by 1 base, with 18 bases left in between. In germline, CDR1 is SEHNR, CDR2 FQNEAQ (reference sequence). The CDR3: CASSLSSRGESYNSPLHF. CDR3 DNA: TGTGCCAGCAGCCTAAGTAGCAGGGGAGAGTCCTATAATTCACCCCTCCACTTT.

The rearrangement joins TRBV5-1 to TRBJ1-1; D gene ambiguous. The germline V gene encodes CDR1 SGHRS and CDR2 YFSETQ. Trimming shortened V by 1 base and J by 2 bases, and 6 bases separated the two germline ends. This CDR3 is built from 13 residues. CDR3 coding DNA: TGCGCCAGCAGCTTGTCAGAAAACACTGAAGCTTTCTTT. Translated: CASSLSENTEAFF.

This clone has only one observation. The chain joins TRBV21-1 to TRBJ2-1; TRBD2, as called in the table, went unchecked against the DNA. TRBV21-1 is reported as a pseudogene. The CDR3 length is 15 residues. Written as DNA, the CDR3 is TGTGCCAGCAGCGGTACTAGCGGGGGGTTCAGAGAGCAGTTCTTC. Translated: CASSGTSGGFREQFF.

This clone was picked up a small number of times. Here the CDR3 DNA reads TGTGCCAGCAGCCGCGGACAGGGCGAAGAAAAACTGTTTTTT. The encoded protein is CASSRGQGEEKLFF. The rearrangement joins TRBV7-9 to TRBJ1-4, with TRBD1 matching 8 bases. The CDR3 contains 14 residues. The V segment lost 5 bases and the J segment 8 bases; nucleotides outside the gene matches: 7. Germline assignment: CDR1 SEHNR and CDR2 FQNEAQ (reference sequence).

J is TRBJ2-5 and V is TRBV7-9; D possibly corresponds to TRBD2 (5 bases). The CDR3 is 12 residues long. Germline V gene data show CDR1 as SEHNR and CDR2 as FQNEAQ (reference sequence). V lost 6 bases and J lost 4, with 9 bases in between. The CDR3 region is CASSRGLETQYF. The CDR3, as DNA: TGTGCCAGCAGTCGCGGGCTAGAGACCCAGTACTTC.

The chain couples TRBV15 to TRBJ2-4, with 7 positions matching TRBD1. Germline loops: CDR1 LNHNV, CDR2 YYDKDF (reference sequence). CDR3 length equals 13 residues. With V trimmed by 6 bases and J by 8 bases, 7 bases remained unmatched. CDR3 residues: CATSQRQGDIQYF. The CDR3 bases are TGTGCCACCAGTCAGAGACAGGGCGACATTCAGTACTTC.

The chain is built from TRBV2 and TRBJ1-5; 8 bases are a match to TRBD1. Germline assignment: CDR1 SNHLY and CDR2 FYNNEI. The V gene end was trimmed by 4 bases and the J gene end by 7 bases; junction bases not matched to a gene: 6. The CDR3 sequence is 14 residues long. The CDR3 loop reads CASSGQGLGQPQHF. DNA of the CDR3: TGTGCCAGCAGTGGACAGGGGTTAGGGCAGCCCCAGCATTTT. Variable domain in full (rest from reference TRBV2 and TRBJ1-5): EPEVTQTPSHQVTQMGQEVILRCVPISNHLYFYWYRQILGQKVEFLVSFYNNEISEKSEIFDDQFSVERPDGSNFTLKIRSTKLEDSAMYFCASSGQGLGQPQHFGDGTRLSIL.

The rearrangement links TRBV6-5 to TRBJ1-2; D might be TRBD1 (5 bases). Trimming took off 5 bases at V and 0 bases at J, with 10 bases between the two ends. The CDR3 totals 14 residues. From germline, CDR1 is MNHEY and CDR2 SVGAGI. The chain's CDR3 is CASSRTNANYGYTF. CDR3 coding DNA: TGTGCCAGCAGTAGGACAAACGCTAACTATGGCTACACCTTC.

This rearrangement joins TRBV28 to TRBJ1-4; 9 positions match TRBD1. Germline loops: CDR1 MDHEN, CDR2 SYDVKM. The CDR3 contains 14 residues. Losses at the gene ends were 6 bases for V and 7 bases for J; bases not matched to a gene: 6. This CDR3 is CASRLDRGGEKLFF. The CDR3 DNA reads TGTGCCAGCAGACTAGACAGGGGGGGTGAAAAACTGTTTTTT.

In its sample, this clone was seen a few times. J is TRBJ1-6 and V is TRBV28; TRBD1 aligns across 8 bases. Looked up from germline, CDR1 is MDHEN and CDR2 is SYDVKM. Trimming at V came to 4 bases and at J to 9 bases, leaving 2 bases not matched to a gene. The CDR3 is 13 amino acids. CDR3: CASSSQGASPLHF. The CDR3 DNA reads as TGTGCCAGCAGTTCCCAGGGGGCTTCACCCCTCCACTTT.

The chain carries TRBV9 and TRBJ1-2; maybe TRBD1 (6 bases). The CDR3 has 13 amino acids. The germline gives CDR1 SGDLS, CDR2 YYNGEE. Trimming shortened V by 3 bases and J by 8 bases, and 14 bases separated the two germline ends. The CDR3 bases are TGTGCCAGCAGCGGGTTAGGGGGTGGCGGCTACACCTTC. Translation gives CASSGLGGGGYTF.

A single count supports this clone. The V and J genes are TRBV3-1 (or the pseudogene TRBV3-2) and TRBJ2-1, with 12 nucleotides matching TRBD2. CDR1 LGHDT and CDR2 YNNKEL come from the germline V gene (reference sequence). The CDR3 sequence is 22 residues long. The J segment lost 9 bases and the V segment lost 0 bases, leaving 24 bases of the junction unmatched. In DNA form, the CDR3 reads TGTGCCAGCAGCCAAGAAACTTGCTTTAGGCCTAGCGGGGGGGCCCAATTCGGTGAGCAGTTCTTC. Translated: CASSQETCFRPSGGAQFGEQFF.

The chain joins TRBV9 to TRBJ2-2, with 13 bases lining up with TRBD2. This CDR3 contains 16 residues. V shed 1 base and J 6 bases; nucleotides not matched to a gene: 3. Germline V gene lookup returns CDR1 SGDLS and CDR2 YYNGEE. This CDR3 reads CASSVTSGGAPGELFF. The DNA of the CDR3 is TGTGCCAGCAGCGTAACTAGCGGGGGGGCCCCCGGGGAGCTGTTTTTT.